The clone carrying this T cell receptor beta chain was seen only once. The entry originates in a study of blood T cell repertoires in COVID-19. On the study more broadly: COVID-19 samples from acute and convalescent phases originated in the United States, Italy and Spain.

Profiling relied on immunoSEQ multiplex PCR, and the TCRdb table lists in-frame clones only, not all of them. The table has roughly 120,000 clones, about 80% seen once. Germline V gives CDR1 MDHEN, CDR2 SYDVKM. The V segment lost 6 bases and the J segment 2 bases; nucleotides outside the gene matches: 1. The CDR3 contains 13 residues. This receptor was taken from a woman aged 80 or older with acute or convalescent COVID-19. The sample was peripheral blood. The chain uses TRBV28 and TRBJ1-2; 9 bases line up with TRBD1. The CDR3 loop reads CASRGTGNYGYTF. DNA of the CDR3: TGTGCCAGCAGGGGGACAGGGAACTATGGCTACACCTTC.